The TCR beta chain under discussion was sequenced for a study of shared T cell receptors in the human thymus. Trimming pared 1 base from V and 2 bases from J, leaving 11 bases between. The CDR3 totals 15 residues. Germline V gene lookup returns CDR1 MGHRA and CDR2 YSYEKL. Produced via immunoSEQ multiplex PCR; TCRdb's table is partial and in-frame only. The sample contains 600,000 or so clones, approximately 87% of which appear only once. These data were likewise used in another study, on human thymus T cells. As that study records: In corrective heart surgery, resections were taken, and these provided the thymus tissue. The authors found apparently biased V and J gene usage in thymic and blood repertoires. Unrelated individuals had highly overlapping thymic repertoires, as reported in related research.

The sequencing input was thymocytes. The sequence was obtained from a boy under two years old with a congenital heart defect. This chain uses TRBV4-1 with TRBJ1-2; a weak D match, TRBD1 (5 bases). The CDR3 sequence: CASSQVGQPNYGYTF. The CDR3 DNA sequence: TGCGCCAGCAGCCAAGTGGGGCAGCCGAACTATGGCTACACCTTC.